The 8 T cell receptor beta chains reported below all come from one sample, sequenced in a study of blood T cell repertoires in COVID-19 (dated by TCRdb to between 2020 and 2021). Library preparation employed the immunoSEQ multiplex PCR assay. Sourced from immuneACCESS, this table was stored by TCRdb with only in-frame sequences that have V and J called. A share of the clones is absent; for the studies checked, an unresolved V gene accounts for under half, and the remainder has no known explanation. The sample contains 85,000 to 110,000 clones, approximately 80% of them found a single time. In total, the top ten clones hold 10% to 15% of the sample. Sequencing input: peripheral blood. These receptors were taken from a human donor in a cohort sampled during active or convalescent COVID-19.

This chain joins TRBV4-2 and TRBJ1-1; weak D call: TRBD1 (5 bases). The germline V gene has CDR1 LGHNA and CDR2 YNFKEQ. Trimming removed 1 base from V and 5 bases from J, with 14 bases in between. CDR3 length: 15 amino acids. CDR3 coding DNA: TGTGCCAGCAGCCAAGGGTACGGGGGAGTTACTGAAGCTTTCTTT. It codes for CASSQGYGGVTEAFF.

The genes are TRBV4-3 and TRBJ2-1; D is perhaps TRBD1 (5 bases). The V end lost 0 bases, the J end lost 4 bases, and 16 bases lay between the germline ends. Germline CDR1 and CDR2: LGHNA and YSLEER. There are 17 residues in the CDR3. The chain's CDR3 is CASSQESSGPHYNEQFF. As DNA, the CDR3 is TGCGCCAGCAGCCAAGAGTCCTCAGGGCCCCATTACAATGAGCAGTTCTTC.

The chain links TRBV12-5 to TRBJ1-2; possible D gene TRBD1, 6 bases. Trimming removed 3 bases at V and 1 base at J, with 18 bases between. The CDR3 loop spans 17 amino acids. Per germline, CDR1 LGHNT and CDR2 FRNRAP. The CDR3 loop reads CASGFGLTGKGNYGYTF. CDR3 in DNA: TGTGCTAGTGGTTTTGGCCTGACAGGAAAGGGTAACTATGGCTACACCTTC. Filled out from reference TRBV12-5 and TRBJ1-2, the complete variable domain reads DARVTQTPRHKVTEMGQEVTMRCQPILGHNTVFWYRQTMMQGLELLAYFRNRAPLDDSGMPKDRFSAEMPDATLATLKIQPSEPRDSAVYFCASGFGLTGKGNYGYTFGSGTRLTVV.

The V call is TRBV18, the J call TRBJ2-7, with TRBD1 identical over 7 bases. J lost 0 bases, V lost 6 bases, and 2 bases had no gene match. Germline assignment: CDR1 KGHSH and CDR2 LQKENI. The CDR3 has 13 residues. Written as DNA, the CDR3 is TGTGCCAGCTCTTGGGACAGCTCCTACGAGCAGTACTTC. It specifies CASSWDSSYEQYF.

The sample holds one count of this clone. This rearrangement joins TRBV28 to TRBJ2-7; D remains ambiguous. Germline values: CDR1 MDHEN, CDR2 SYDVKM. The V gene lost 2 bases and the J gene lost 0 bases, with 8 bases spanning the gap. This CDR3 contains 14 residues. The CDR3 DNA reads TGTGCCAGCAGTTTACGTTTGAGCTCCTACGAGCAGTACTTC. The encoded protein is CASSLRLSSYEQYF.

The V call is TRBV15, the J call TRBJ2-3, with 8 bases that match TRBD2. With V trimmed by 3 bases and J by 2 bases, 4 bases remained unmatched. Germline-derived CDR1 and CDR2 are LNHNV and YYDKDF (reference sequence). The length of the CDR3 is 15 residues. CDR3 protein: CATSRLLAATDTQYF. CDR3 bases: TGTGCCACCAGCAGGCTACTAGCGGCCACAGATACGCAGTATTTT.

This rearrangement joins TRBV18 to TRBJ1-6, with 7 bases lining up with TRBD1. The germline V gene encodes CDR1 KGHSH and CDR2 LQKENI. The J segment lost 7 bases and the V segment lost 4 bases, leaving 10 bases of the junction unmatched. The CDR3 is 16 residues long. CDR3 amino acids: CASSQGATGLNSPLHF. The CDR3 DNA follows: TGTGCCAGCTCACAGGGGGCGACAGGTCTAAATTCACCCCTCCACTTT.

This chain connects TRBV2 to TRBJ1-1, with 8 bases fitting TRBD1. V was pared by 6 bases and J by 0 bases, with 3 bases of the junction left unmatched. Germline-derived CDR1 and CDR2 are SNHLY and FYNNEI. The CDR3 loop spans 14 amino acids. The CDR3 region is CASSATGVNTEAFF. CDR3 sequence (DNA): TGTGCCAGCAGCGCGACAGGGGTGAACACTGAAGCTTTCTTT.